This is a list of T cell receptor beta chains from one sample in a study of beta chain features in type 1 diabetes. Repertoires were generated with immunoSEQ multiplex PCR, while TCRdb's copy carries only in-frame clones and drops some. The sample has under 450,000 clones, less than 15% seen once. Sequencing input: naive CD4+ T cells from blood. The receptors originated from a woman between 18 and 29 years old in good health. The CDR3 runs from the conserved cysteine through the conserved F or W. Each record gives: CDR3 DNA, CDR3 protein, clone size, D gene, CDR3 length, V gene, J gene. A D gene is named only where the DNA matches it firmly. Some rows mark clone size as missing; the rest say once, few, many or name a class of expanded clone.

TGTGCCAGCAGCTTATGGACAGGAGGTAACTACGAGCAGTACTTC,CASSLWTGGNYEQYF,.,TRBD1,15,TRBV7-2,TRBJ2-7
TGTGCCAGCTCGGGACAGGCCTTTTTAGCCAAAAACATTCAGTACTTC,CASSGQAFLAKNIQYF,.,TRBD1,16,TRBV2,TRBJ2-4
TGTGCCAGCACGAGACCAGGGGTCGTGAACACTGAAGCTTTCTTT,CASTRPGVVNTEAFF,few,.,15,TRBV25-1,TRBJ1-1
TGTGCCAGCAGCTTATCAGGGGGAGGCCAGCCCCAGCATTTT,CASSLSGGGQPQHF,few,TRBD1,14,TRBV7-9,TRBJ1-5
TGTGCCAGCAGCTTATCCTCGGGACTAGCGGCGGAGAATGAGCAGTTCTTC,CASSLSSGLAAENEQFF,few,TRBD2,17,TRBV7-3,TRBJ2-1
TGTGCCAGCAGTTTGCCCCCTGGACAGGGTTGGGTTTTT,CASSLPPGQGWVF,.,TRBD1,13,TRBV28,TRBJ1-1
TGCGCCAGCAGCTCGGGACAGGGAATCTCTGGGGCCAACGTCCTGACTTTC,CASSSGQGISGANVLTF,.,TRBD1,17,TRBV5-1,TRBJ2-6
TGTGCCAGCAGCTCCGGGACTAGCGGTTACAATGAGCAGTTCTTC,CASSSGTSGYNEQFF,.,TRBD2,15,TRBV7-9,TRBJ2-1
TGCAGCGTTGGACAGGGTATCCAGGCTGAAGCTTTCTTT,CSVGQGIQAEAFF,.,TRBD1,13,TRBV29-1,TRBJ1-1
TGCGCCAGCAGCTTGGCAGGGGCCGACGAGCAGTACTTC,CASSLAGADEQYF,.,.,13,TRBV5-1,TRBJ2-7
TGTGCCAGCAGTGAACAGGCGTCCACTGAAGCTTTCTTT,CASSEQASTEAFF,.,.,13,TRBV6-4,TRBJ1-1
TGTGCCTGGAGTCCCACTCGAAGCAATGAGCAGTTCTTC,CAWSPTRSNEQFF,few,.,13,TRBV30,TRBJ2-1
TGTGCCAGCAGCTCCTCCGGGACAATTCCTGAAGCTTTCTTT,CASSSSGTIPEAFF,.,.,14,TRBV6-1,TRBJ1-1
TGTGCCAGCAGCCGCGGTCCCTACCAAGAGACCCAGTACTTC,CASSRGPYQETQYF,few,.,14,TRBV7-2,TRBJ2-5
TGTGCCAGCAGAAGCCCGGGACAGGGGAACTATGGCTACACCTTC,CASRSPGQGNYGYTF,few,TRBD1,15,TRBV27,TRBJ1-2
TGCAGCGTTGAAGAGTCCGCTGGAAACACCATATATTTT,CSVEESAGNTIYF,.,.,13,TRBV29-1,TRBJ1-3
TGTGCCAGCAGTGGAAGACAGGGTCGGCGCAATGAGCAGTTCTTC,CASSGRQGRRNEQFF,.,TRBD1,15,TRBV28,TRBJ2-1
TGTGCCAGCAGCCTTTTTGGGACAGTAAACTATGGCTACACCTTC,CASSLFGTVNYGYTF,few,TRBD1,15,TRBV16,TRBJ1-2
TGCAGCGTTGGGGGGGCTGGAAACACCATATATTTT,CSVGGAGNTIYF,.,.,12,TRBV29-1,TRBJ1-3
TGTGCCAGCAGCTTAGGTAATCCCTTTGAAGCTTTCTTT,CASSLGNPFEAFF,few,.,13,TRBV7-2,TRBJ1-1
TGCGCCAGCAGCCAACTGCAGGGGTCTAATGAAAAACTGTTTTTT,CASSQLQGSNEKLFF,.,.,15,TRBV4-3,TRBJ1-4
TGTGCCAGGGAGGAGATCCGTGGCTACACCTTC,CAREEIRGYTF,once,.,11,TRBV7-9,TRBJ1-2
TGCGCCAGCAGCCAGGGGGGAGGGCGCTCCCCTTACACAGATACGCAGTATTTT,CASSQGGGRSPYTDTQYF,few,TRBD2,18,TRBV4-3,TRBJ2-3
TGCGCCAGCAGCCTCAGGGACACCGAGTACAATGAGCAGTTCTTC,CASSLRDTEYNEQFF,.,.,15,TRBV4-1,TRBJ2-1
TGTGCCAGCAGTGTCCTCAGGGTGTCCTACGAGCAGTACTTC,CASSVLRVSYEQYF,.,.,14,TRBV2,TRBJ2-7
TGTGCCAGCGGAGTTTACAATGAGCAGTTCTTC,CASGVYNEQFF,few,.,11,TRBV6-6,TRBJ2-1
TGTGCCAGCCCCCCCACCCGGGGGGTGAACACCGGGGAGCTGTTTTTT,CASPPTRGVNTGELFF,.,TRBD2,16,TRBV7-9,TRBJ2-2
TGTGCCAGCAGTTACACGGCTAGCGGTCGCACAGATACGCAGTATTTT,CASSYTASGRTDTQYF,few,TRBD2,16,TRBV6-5,TRBJ2-3
TGTGCCACAAAAGGAGGCGGCACTGAAGCTTTCTTT,CATKGGGTEAFF,.,.,12,TRBV30,TRBJ1-1
TGTGCCAGCAGCTTAGCTGCGGCCAGAACCTACGAGCAGTACTTC,CASSLAAARTYEQYF,.,.,15,TRBV7-2,TRBJ2-7
TGCGCCAGCAGCTTGGGACAGGTAGAAGAGACCCAGTACTTC,CASSLGQVEETQYF,.,.,14,TRBV5-1,TRBJ2-5
TGTGCCAGCAGCCCGACGGGGACACCCCAAGAGACCCAGTACTTC,CASSPTGTPQETQYF,.,.,15,TRBV28,TRBJ2-5
TGTGCCAGCAGCTTTCCCTATAGCGGGAGCTCCTACGAGCAGTACTTC,CASSFPYSGSSYEQYF,.,TRBD2,16,TRBV7-9,TRBJ2-7
TGTGCCAGCAGCTCCCAGCCGAAGAGGGGGCCGTACGAGCAGTACTTC,CASSSQPKRGPYEQYF,few,TRBD1,16,TRBV7-2,TRBJ2-7
TGTGCCAGCAGTTCGACTAGCGGAGGTAACATTCAGTACTTC,CASSSTSGGNIQYF,few,TRBD2,14,TRBV5-4,TRBJ2-4
TGTGCCACCAGCAGAGTTCTAGGGAACACTGAAGCTTTCTTT,CATSRVLGNTEAFF,.,.,14,TRBV15,TRBJ1-1
TGCGCCAGCAGCGCATACGGGACACCAGCCTACGAGCAGTACTTC,CASSAYGTPAYEQYF,.,.,15,TRBV5-1,TRBJ2-7
TGTGCCTGGAGTGTACTTGGGGAGGGGGCCTACAATGAGCAGTTCTTC,CAWSVLGEGAYNEQFF,.,.,16,TRBV30,TRBJ2-1
TGTGCCAGCAGCCCCCGACTAGCGGGAGTCGCAAATACGCAGTATTTT,CASSPRLAGVANTQYF,.,TRBD2,16,TRBV7-2,TRBJ2-3
TGTGCCAGCAGCTTGGCAGGATCTAATGAAAAACTGTTTTTT,CASSLAGSNEKLFF,few,.,14,TRBV7-9,TRBJ1-4
TGTGCCAGCAGCTTAGCCCCGCAGGGCCGTGAAGCTTTCTTT,CASSLAPQGREAFF,.,.,14,TRBV7-8,TRBJ1-1
TGTGCCAGCAGCCAACCTCGGTCGGGACTAGCGGTTTTGAAGCAGTTCTTC,CASSQPRSGLAVLKQFF,few,TRBD2,17,TRBV14,TRBJ2-1